These 16 T cell receptor beta chains originate from one sample sequenced in a study of identical twins. TCRdb re-analysed the 5' RACE reads in MiXCR, keeping a single row per CDR3 protein. The sample gives 400,000 to 550,000 distinct CDR3 sequences, about 20% of which show up once; 0.91% is in the top ten. The sample was also linked to a second study, of T cells expressing NK-cell markers.

Sequencing was carried out using CD4+ T cells sorted from blood. These receptors came from a young woman in good health.

This clonotype was observed a few times. The chain couples TRBV18 to TRBJ2-6; possibly TRBD1 for D (5 bases). V was shortened by 2 bases and J by 1 base, with 9 bases between the two germline ends. Germline V gene sequence: CDR1 KGHSH, CDR2 LQKENI. The CDR3 loop spans 16 amino acids. CDR3 nucleotides: TGTGCCAGCTCACCATTCCAGGGATCTGGGGCCAACGTCCTGACTTTC. It specifies CASSPFQGSGANVLTF.

This clonotype was counted many times. This sequence joins TRBV10-3 and TRBJ2-4; D is uncertain. CDR1 and CDR2 from the germline V gene are ENHRY and SYGVKD. CDR3 size: 18 residues. The V gene lost 0 bases and the J gene lost 0 bases, with 15 bases spanning the gap. The CDR3 here is CAISESNFAAVAKNIQYF. In DNA form, the CDR3 reads TGTGCCATCAGTGAGTCGAATTTCGCGGCCGTAGCCAAAAACATTCAGTACTTC.

The chain employs TRBV11-2 and TRBJ1-3; D gene unclear. V dropped 5 bases and J dropped 0 bases, with 5 bases sitting between them. This CDR3 contains 13 residues. Germline CDR1 reads SGHAT; CDR2 reads FQNNGV. This CDR3 reads CASSPPSGNTIYF. CDR3 coding DNA: TGTGCCAGCAGCCCACCCTCTGGAAACACCATATATTTT.

This clonotype was seen more than once but under ten times. V and J are TRBV12-3 or TRBV12-4 and TRBJ2-7, with 7 bases identical to TRBD2. The CDR3 is made up of 13 amino acids. J gave up 6 bases and V 2 bases, and 4 bases lay outside the gene matches. The CDR3, as DNA: TGTGCCAGCAGTTTATATAGCGGGCTCGAGCAGTACTTC. Its protein product is CASSLYSGLEQYF.

This clonotype occurred a few times. The rearrangement uses TRBV20-1 and TRBJ2-7; 8 bases agree with TRBD1. The ends lost 3 bases at V and 2 bases at J; junction bases unmatched: 9. This CDR3 has 15 residues. Germline CDR1 DFQATT, CDR2 SNEGSKA (reference sequence). CDR3 loop: CSASRAQGATYEQYF. CDR3 DNA sequence: TGCAGTGCTAGTAGGGCCCAGGGGGCAACCTACGAGCAGTACTTC.

The chain joins TRBV5-1 to TRBJ1-1, with D possibly being TRBD1 (5 bases). V gave up 0 bases and J gave up 2 bases, with 11 bases separating them. Germline V gene data show CDR1 as SGHRS and CDR2 as YFSETQ. The CDR3 runs to 15 residues. The CDR3 here is CASSLVLGDNTEAFF. The DNA of the CDR3 is TGCGCCAGCAGCTTGGTCCTAGGGGACAACACTGAAGCTTTCTTT.

This clonotype was counted a few times. The chain joins TRBV27 to TRBJ2-7; weak D call: TRBD2 (5 bases). V was clipped by 0 bases and J by 12 bases, with 18 bases between them. Germline V gene data show CDR1 as MNHEY and CDR2 as SMNVEV (reference sequence). This CDR3 spans 14 amino acids. CDR3 residues: CASSLSWRSPGLYF. In DNA, the CDR3 is TGTGCCAGCAGTTTATCGTGGAGGTCCCCAGGTCTGTACTTC.

This clonotype was seen more than once but under ten times. J is TRBJ2-5 and V is TRBV9, with TRBD2 identical over 11 bases. J was trimmed by 5 bases and V by 0 bases; bases with no gene match: 3. Germline CDR1 and CDR2: SGDLS and YYNGEE. The length of the CDR3 is 15 residues. DNA of the CDR3: TGTGCCAGCAGCGTAGCGGCTAGCGGGAGGGAGACCCAGTACTTC. Residues: CASSVAASGRETQYF.

Only a few counts were recorded for this clonotype. The chain links TRBV7-3 to TRBJ2-1, with D possibly matching TRBD2 (5 bases). Looked up from germline, CDR1 is SGHTA and CDR2 is FQGTGA. This CDR3 has 15 amino acids. The germline V and J ends were trimmed by 0 bases and 10 bases, with 16 bases remaining between them. The CDR3 DNA is TGTGCCAGCAGCTTAACTGGGGAGTTAGGCGGGGAGCAGTTCTTC. Translation: CASSLTGELGGEQFF.

This chain joins TRBV5-1 and TRBJ2-5; TRBD2 matches at 11 bases. The V gene's germline CDR1 is SGHRS and CDR2 YFSETQ. V lost 4 bases, J lost 10 bases, and 12 bases stayed unmatched. The CDR3 length is 15 residues. In nucleotides, the CDR3 is TGCGCCAGCAGCGCCGGGACTAGCGGCTCGGGGGACCAGTACTTC. Protein sequence: CASSAGTSGSGDQYF.

This clonotype appeared a few times. The CDR3 is CSAPKPGAGDTQYF. As DNA, the CDR3 is TGCAGTGCCCCGAAGCCGGGAGCCGGAGATACGCAGTATTTT. The J gene is TRBJ2-3, the V gene TRBV20-1; possibly TRBD2 for D (6 bases). There are 14 residues in the CDR3. Germline V gene data show CDR1 as DFQATT and CDR2 as SNEGSKA (reference sequence). Trimming pared 6 bases from V and 5 bases from J, leaving 18 bases between.

This clonotype occurred a few times. J is TRBJ2-5 and V is TRBV5-1, with a tentative D call TRBD2 (5 bases). The CDR3 length is 15 residues. Trimming pared 0 bases from V and 3 bases from J, leaving 12 bases between. Germline assignment: CDR1 SGHRS and CDR2 YFSETQ. DNA for the CDR3: TGCGCCAGCAGCTTGGGCGGACGGGATGAAGAGACCCAGTACTTC. As protein: CASSLGGRDEETQYF.

This clonotype was picked up many times. This chain links TRBV20-1 with TRBJ1-5, with 7 bases aligning to TRBD1. CDR3 length: 14 residues. CDR1 and CDR2 (germline): DFQATT, SNEGSKA (reference sequence). Germline trimming cut 7 bases from V and 1 base from J; bases unmatched to any gene: 7. The CDR3 reads CSVQLGQSNQPQHF. The CDR3 coding sequence is TGCAGTGTTCAGTTGGGACAGAGCAATCAGCCCCAGCATTTT.

This chain links TRBV6-1 with TRBJ2-3; weak D call: TRBD1 (5 bases). Germline lookup yields CDR1 MNHNS and CDR2 SASEGT. Trimming stripped 7 bases from V and 1 base from J, with 15 bases between. The CDR3 loop spans 15 amino acids. CDR3 DNA sequence: TGTGCCAGCACTGGGGCAGGTATCGGCACAGATACGCAGTATTTT. This gives the protein CASTGAGIGTDTQYF.

This clonotype was counted at least ten times. The chain joins TRBV6-6 to TRBJ2-7; no clear D gene. The CDR3 is 11 amino acids. Trimming shortened V by 5 bases and J by 3 bases, and 5 bases separated the two germline ends. Germline CDR1 is MNHNY and CDR2 is SVGAGI (reference sequence). CDR3 DNA sequence: TGTGCCAGCAGTCAATTCTACGAGCAGTACTTC. Translation: CASSQFYEQYF.

This clonotype has a handful of counts. The chain uses TRBV18 and TRBJ2-2, with no clear D. V dropped 2 bases and J dropped 4 bases, with 2 bases sitting between them. The CDR3 extends over 12 amino acids. CDR1 is KGHSH, CDR2 LQKENI, per germline. CDR3 DNA: TGTGCCAGCTCACCAGCCACCGGGGAGCTGTTTTTT. Protein product: CASSPATGELFF.